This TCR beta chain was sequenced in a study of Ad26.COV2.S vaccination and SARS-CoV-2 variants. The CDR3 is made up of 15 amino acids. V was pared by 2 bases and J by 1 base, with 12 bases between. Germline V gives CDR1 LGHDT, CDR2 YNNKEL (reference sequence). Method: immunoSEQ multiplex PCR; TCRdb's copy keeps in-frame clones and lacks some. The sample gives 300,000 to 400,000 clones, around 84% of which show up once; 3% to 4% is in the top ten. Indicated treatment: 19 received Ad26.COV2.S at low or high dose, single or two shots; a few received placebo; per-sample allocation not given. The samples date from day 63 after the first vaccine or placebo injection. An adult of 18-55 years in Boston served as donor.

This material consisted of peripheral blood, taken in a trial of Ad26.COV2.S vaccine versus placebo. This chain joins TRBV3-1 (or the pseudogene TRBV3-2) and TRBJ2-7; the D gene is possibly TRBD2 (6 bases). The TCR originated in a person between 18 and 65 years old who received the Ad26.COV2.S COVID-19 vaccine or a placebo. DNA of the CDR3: TGTGCCAGCAGCCAAATATGGGGAGGATCCTACGAGCAGTACTTC. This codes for CASSQIWGGSYEQYF.